Presented here are 32 T cell receptor beta chains from one specimen sequenced in a study of blood T cell repertoires in COVID-19. Method: immunoSEQ multiplex PCR; TCRdb's copy keeps in-frame clones and lacks some. This repertoire shows under 100,000 clones, around 90% found once; its top ten account for about 3.7%. Input material: peripheral blood. The receptors were sampled from a woman aged 70-85 years with acute or convalescent COVID-19.

J is TRBJ2-5 and V is TRBV5-5; 8 bases align to TRBD1. V dropped 2 bases and J dropped 4; count of bases not matched to a gene: 4. Germline lookup yields CDR1 SGHKS and CDR2 YYEKEE (reference sequence). CDR3 length: 14 amino acids. This chain's CDR3 is CASSLLTGGETQYF. In DNA form, the CDR3 reads TGTGCCAGCAGCTTACTTACAGGGGGAGAGACCCAGTACTTC. Looking up the rest from reference TRBV5-5 and TRBJ2-5 gives the full variable domain: DAGVTQSPTHLIKTRGQQVTLRCSPISGHKSVSWYQQVLGQGPQFIFQYYEKEERGRGNFPDRFSARQFPNYSSELNVNALLLGDSALYLCASSLLTGGETQYFGPGTRLLVL.

The genes are TRBV5-6 and TRBJ1-2; 7 bases are shared with TRBD1. The CDR3 consists of 16 residues. Germline CDR1 is SGHDT and CDR2 is YYEEEE. Trimming cost V 4 bases and J 2 bases; bases outside gene matches: 11. The CDR3 DNA is TGTGCCAGCAGCCACCGACAGGGTACTTTGAACTATGGCTACACCTTC. This gives the protein CASSHRQGTLNYGYTF.

This sequence joins TRBV6-5 and TRBJ2-5; TRBD1 matches 8 bases. The junction had 6 bases not matched to a gene; V was cut back by 2 bases and J by 4 bases. The germline V gene encodes CDR1 MNHEY and CDR2 SVGAGI. The CDR3 contains 15 residues. Here the CDR3 reads CASSYDLTGGETQYF. The CDR3 DNA follows: TGTGCCAGCAGTTACGACCTCACAGGGGGAGAGACCCAGTACTTC.

The chain joins TRBV3-1 (or the pseudogene TRBV3-2) to TRBJ2-5; D gene unclear. Trimming stripped 0 bases from V and 1 base from J, with 9 bases between. This CDR3 contains 15 residues. Germline CDR1 and CDR2: LGHDT and YNNKEL (reference sequence). The CDR3 DNA follows: TGTGCCAGCAGCCAAGAACCAGGCCCCCAAGAGACCCAGTACTTC. Amino acid sequence: CASSQEPGPQETQYF.

This rearrangement joins TRBV4-2 to TRBJ1-2; D is ambiguous. The CDR3 covers 16 residues. Germline V lookup: CDR1 LGHNA, CDR2 YNFKEQ. Trimming removed 0 bases from V and 7 bases from J, with 18 bases in between. The CDR3 here is CASSQEAPGRSGGYTF. Here the CDR3 DNA reads TGTGCCAGCAGCCAAGAGGCCCCCGGGAGGTCGGGTGGCTACACCTTC.

The chain employs TRBV6-6 and TRBJ1-5, with D unclear. V gave up 5 bases and J gave up 0 bases, with 14 bases separating them. This CDR3 is 16 amino acids long. Germline lookup yields CDR1 MNHNY and CDR2 SVGAGI (reference sequence). This chain's CDR3 is CASSRDGRNSNQPQHF. CDR3 coding DNA: TGTGCCAGCAGTCGAGACGGGAGAAATAGCAATCAGCCCCAGCATTTT.

The chain links TRBV12-3 or TRBV12-4 to TRBJ2-7, with TRBD1 matching over 8 bases. The CDR3 runs to 13 residues. V lost 6 bases to trimming and J lost 2 bases; unmatched junction nucleotides: 3. This CDR3 reads CASSKGQAYEQYV. CDR3 nucleotides: TGTGCCAGCAGCAAGGGACAGGCCTACGAGCAGTACGTC.

This clone was observed once. The chain is built from TRBV27 and TRBJ1-5; 10 bases agree with TRBD1. Germline V gene lookup returns CDR1 MNHEY and CDR2 SMNVEV (reference sequence). The CDR3 has 14 amino acids. Unmatched junction bases numbered 6, after V lost 6 bases and J lost 7 bases. This CDR3 reads CASRGTGDGQPQHF. The CDR3 DNA follows: TGTGCCAGCAGGGGGACAGGGGATGGCCAGCCCCAGCATTTT.

The genes are TRBV2 and TRBJ1-3; D is perhaps TRBD1 (6 bases). CDR3 length equals 15 residues. The V and J ends lost 8 bases and 0 bases respectively, with 14 bases between them. From germline, CDR1 is SNHLY and CDR2 FYNNEI. CDR3 sequence: CASGIGQRSGNTIYF. The CDR3 DNA follows: TGTGCCAGCGGAATTGGACAGCGCTCTGGAAACACCATATATTTT. Based on the CDR3 plus reference TRBV2 and TRBJ1-3, the full variable domain is EPEVTQTPSHQVTQMGQEVILRCVPISNHLYFYWYRQILGQKVEFLVSFYNNEISEKSEIFDDQFSVERPDGSNFTLKIRSTKLEDSAMYFCASGIGQRSGNTIYFGEGSWLTVV.

This chain links TRBV18 with TRBJ1-1, with a weak D call TRBD1 (5 bases). Trimming shortened V by 2 bases and J by 3 bases, and 10 bases separated the two germline ends. This CDR3 is built from 14 residues. CDR1 is KGHSH, CDR2 LQKENI, per germline. The CDR3: CASSPDGGDTEAFF. As DNA, the CDR3 is TGTGCCAGCTCACCAGACGGGGGGGACACTGAAGCTTTCTTT.

The CDR3 sequence: CASSTRQGMNTEAFF. In DNA, the CDR3 is TGTGCCAGTAGTACCAGACAAGGTATGAACACTGAAGCTTTCTTT. The chain has TRBV19 and TRBJ1-1, with D uncertain. The germline V gene has CDR1 LNHDA and CDR2 SQIVND (reference sequence). V lost 4 bases to trimming and J lost 0 bases, with 12 bases between them. CDR3 length: 15 residues. Full variable domain (outside the CDR3, taken from reference TRBV19 and TRBJ1-1): DGGITQSPKYLFRKEGQNVTLSCEQNLNHDAMYWYRQDPGQGLRLIYYSQIVNDFQKGDIAEGYSVSREKKESFPLTVTSAQKNPTAFYLCASSTRQGMNTEAFFGQGTRLTVV.

The rearrangement links TRBV6-1 to TRBJ1-3, with 11 positions matching TRBD1. Germline V gene lookup returns CDR1 MNHNS and CDR2 SASEGT. The CDR3 extends over 16 amino acids. With V trimmed by 0 bases and J by 6 bases, 4 bases remained unmatched. CDR3: CASSEARTGGENTIYF. CDR3 bases: TGTGCCAGCAGTGAAGCACGGACAGGGGGCGAAAACACCATATATTTT.

The chain joins TRBV28 to TRBJ1-2; D is unclear. The germline V gene has CDR1 MDHEN and CDR2 SYDVKM. Trimming removed 11 bases from V and 4 bases from J, with 8 bases in between. This CDR3 comprises 10 residues. Here the CDR3 DNA reads TGTGCCTCCCGGGGCTATGGCTACACCTTC. As protein: CASRGYGYTF.

V gene TRBV27 combines with J gene TRBJ2-7; TRBD1 matches at 12 bases. CDR1 is MNHEY and CDR2 is SMNVEV in the germline V gene (reference sequence). The CDR3 is 14 amino acids. V shed 4 bases, J shed 5 bases, and the junction held 3 bases outside the gene matches. DNA for the CDR3: TGTGCCAGCAGTTCCGGGACAGGGGGCGACGAGCAGTACTTC. Encoded protein: CASSSGTGGDEQYF.

The rearrangement uses TRBV10-3 and TRBJ2-2; 7 bases agree with TRBD1. CDR3 length: 16 amino acids. CDR1 and CDR2 (germline): ENHRY, SYGVKD. V trimming: 2 bases; J trimming: 0 bases; junction bases outside the gene matches: 3. The CDR3 DNA sequence: TGTGCCATCAGTGAGAACGACAGGGCGAACACCGGGGAGCTGTTTTTT. Protein product: CAISENDRANTGELFF.

V and J are TRBV4-2 and TRBJ2-5; D remains ambiguous. Germline lookup yields CDR1 LGHNA and CDR2 YNFKEQ. V gave up 0 bases and J gave up 5 bases, with 13 bases separating them. The CDR3 spans 15 residues. The CDR3 here is CASSQDRTFWETQYF. In DNA, the CDR3 is TGTGCCAGCAGCCAAGATCGAACTTTCTGGGAGACCCAGTACTTC.

In DNA form, the CDR3 reads TGTGCCAGCTCACCACCTAGCGGGAGTCCGGTTGAGCAGTTCTTC. It specifies CASSPPSGSPVEQFF. This chain uses TRBV18 with TRBJ2-1; 9 nucleotides match TRBD2. Per germline, CDR1 KGHSH and CDR2 LQKENI. V gave up 0 bases and J gave up 9 bases; unmatched junction bases: 6. The CDR3 covers 15 residues.

This sequence joins TRBV28 and TRBJ1-2; 8 positions match TRBD1. V trimming: 4 bases; J trimming: 8 bases; junction bases outside the gene matches: 12. This CDR3 contains 15 residues. The germline V gene has CDR1 MDHEN and CDR2 SYDVKM. For the CDR3, the DNA is TGTGCCAGCAGTTCTCTCGGACAGGGAAGTTACGGCTACACCTTC. Amino acids: CASSSLGQGSYGYTF.

The CDR3 DNA reads as TGTGCCAGCAACCAACACTCGGACATCCAGCCCCAGCATTTT. Encoded protein: CASNQHSDIQPQHF. V is TRBV28 and J is TRBJ1-5; possible D gene TRBD1, 5 bases. Trimming removed 7 bases at V and 7 bases at J, with 17 bases between. This CDR3 spans 14 amino acids. Per the germline V gene, CDR1 is MDHEN and CDR2 is SYDVKM. Drawing the rest from reference TRBV28 and TRBJ1-5, the complete variable domain is DVKVTQSSRYLVKRTGEKVFLECVQDMDHENMFWYRQDPGLGLRLIYFSYDVKMKEKGDIPEGYSVSREKKERFSLILESASTNQTSMYLCASNQHSDIQPQHFGDGTRLSIL.

This rearrangement joins TRBV5-1 to TRBJ2-3; TRBD1 is a possible D gene (5 bases). V lost 0 bases, J lost 6 bases, and 14 bases lay in between. Germline V gene sequence: CDR1 SGHRS, CDR2 YFSETQ. The CDR3 contains 15 residues. The DNA for the CDR3 is TGCGCCAGCAGCTTGGCGGACACTCAGTCGGATACGCAGTATTTT. Its protein product is CASSLADTQSDTQYF.

The chain carries TRBV24-1 and TRBJ1-4; D gene uncertain. Trimming cost V 0 bases and J 7 bases, with 5 bases left between them. The germline gives CDR1 KGHDR, CDR2 SFDVKD. This CDR3 is 13 amino acids long. The DNA for the CDR3 is TGTGCCACCAGTGATTTGCCCGGTGAAAAACTGTTTTTT. Protein sequence: CATSDLPGEKLFF.

The sample holds a few counts of this clone. The rearrangement links TRBV6-1 to TRBJ1-5, with TRBD1 as a possible D gene (5 bases). This CDR3 has 16 amino acids. Trimming removed 4 bases from V and 0 bases from J, with 13 bases in between. The germline V gene has CDR1 MNHNS and CDR2 SASEGT. CDR3: CASSATTALSNQPQHF. CDR3 in DNA: TGTGCCAGCAGTGCCACGACAGCGCTTAGCAATCAGCCCCAGCATTTT.

The chain is built from TRBV15 and TRBJ2-7, with TRBD2 identical over 15 bases. The germline CDR1 and CDR2 sequences are LNHNV and YYDKDF (reference sequence). This CDR3 contains 16 residues. V gave up 1 base and J gave up 6 bases; unmatched junction bases: 4. DNA of the CDR3: TGTGCCACCAGCAGAGGGACTAGCGGGAGGGCGGGCGAGCAGTACTTC. It translates to CATSRGTSGRAGEQYF.

The rearrangement joins TRBV3-1 (or the pseudogene TRBV3-2) to TRBJ1-2, with D possibly TRBD1 on 6 matching bases. The V gene's germline CDR1 is LGHDT and CDR2 YNNKEL (reference sequence). V was trimmed by 4 bases and J by 7 bases, leaving 16 bases between them. The CDR3 is 14 residues long. CDR3 coding DNA: TGTGCCAGCAGCCGGTCAGGGACATTAACTGGCTACACCTTC. This translates into CASSRSGTLTGYTF.

This chain uses TRBV29-1 with TRBJ2-7; the D gene is possibly TRBD1 (6 bases). Per the germline V gene, CDR1 is SQVTM and CDR2 is ANQGSEA. This CDR3 contains 17 residues. Trimming shortened V by 3 bases and J by 0 bases, and 21 bases separated the two germline ends. The CDR3 reads CSVDRGQGHGSSYEQYF. The CDR3 DNA reads TGCAGCGTTGATAGAGGGCAGGGACATGGGAGCTCCTACGAGCAGTACTTC.

The chain joins TRBV28 to TRBJ2-3; D uncertain. Germline assignment: CDR1 MDHEN and CDR2 SYDVKM. Trimming stripped 8 bases from V and 5 bases from J, with 20 bases between. This CDR3 region has 15 residues. The DNA of the CDR3 is TGTGCCAGCCACGGTACGGAGACGGCACAAGATACGCAGTATTTT. Its protein is CASHGTETAQDTQYF.

J is TRBJ1-3 and V is TRBV5-1; 9 bases are shared with TRBD1. The CDR3 contains 18 residues. With 1 base clipped from V and 4 bases from J, the junction kept 12 bases outside the gene matches. Germline CDR1 and CDR2: SGHRS and YFSETQ. CDR3 amino acids: CASSLNDRGSGVGNTIYF. DNA for the CDR3: TGCGCCAGCAGCTTGAACGACAGGGGGTCTGGGGTAGGAAACACCATATATTTT.

This rearrangement joins TRBV19 to TRBJ1-1, with D uncertain. This CDR3 comprises 13 residues. Between the trimmed V and J ends, which lost 6 bases and 1 base, there was a span of 9 bases. The germline V gene encodes CDR1 LNHDA and CDR2 SQIVND (reference sequence). CDR3 loop: CASRSEKNTEAFF. The CDR3 region has the DNA TGTGCCAGTAGGTCGGAGAAGAACACTGAAGCTTTCTTT.

This clone was recorded only once. The rearrangement links TRBV5-1 to TRBJ1-6, with D tentatively TRBD1 (6 bases). Trimming left V 0 bases short and J 6 bases short, with 19 bases between. CDR3 length equals 18 residues. The germline gives CDR1 SGHRS, CDR2 YFSETQ. CDR3 in amino acids: CASSLGRGPGDINSPLHF. In DNA form, the CDR3 reads TGCGCCAGCAGCTTGGGTCGGGGTCCAGGGGATATTAATTCACCCCTCCACTTT. Full variable domain (rest looked up from reference TRBV5-1 and TRBJ1-6): KAGVTQTPRYLIKTRGQQVTLSCSPISGHRSVSWYQQTPGQGLQFLFEYFSETQRNKGNFPGRFSGRQFSNSRSEMNVSTLELGDSALYLCASSLGRGPGDINSPLHFGNGTRLTVT.

The chain carries TRBV6-5 and TRBJ2-1; 7 bases are shared with TRBD2. Germline CDR1 reads MNHEY; CDR2 reads SVGAGI. Trimming removed 10 bases from V and 5 bases from J; junction bases left unmatched: 11. The CDR3 runs to 14 residues. The DNA for the CDR3 is TGTGCCACCAGCCGGGGAGCGGGAAACAATGAGCAGTTCTTC. This codes for CATSRGAGNNEQFF.

The table lists this clone with a count of one. This chain links TRBV28 with TRBJ2-5, with TRBD2 matching over 10 bases. V was clipped by 0 bases and J by 1 base; unmatched bases: 5. The CDR3 covers 17 residues. Germline CDR1 and CDR2: MDHEN and SYDVKM. The CDR3 region is CASSLWRIAGGQETQYF. In DNA form, the CDR3 reads TGTGCCAGCAGTTTATGGCGGATAGCGGGGGGCCAAGAGACCCAGTACTTC. The entire variable domain, with the rest obtained from reference TRBV28 and TRBJ2-5, is as follows: DVKVTQSSRYLVKRTGEKVFLECVQDMDHENMFWYRQDPGLGLRLIYFSYDVKMKEKGDIPEGYSVSREKKERFSLILESASTNQTSMYLCASSLWRIAGGQETQYFGPGTRLLVL.

J is TRBJ1-2 and V is TRBV28; TRBD1 matches at 7 bases. Trimming took 11 bases from V and 4 from J; bases not matched to a gene: 7. The CDR3 extends over 12 amino acids. Germline assignment: CDR1 MDHEN and CDR2 SYDVKM. The CDR3 nucleotides are TGTGCCCTGGGGCAGGGGGGCTATGGCTACACCTTC. Protein: CALGQGGYGYTF.